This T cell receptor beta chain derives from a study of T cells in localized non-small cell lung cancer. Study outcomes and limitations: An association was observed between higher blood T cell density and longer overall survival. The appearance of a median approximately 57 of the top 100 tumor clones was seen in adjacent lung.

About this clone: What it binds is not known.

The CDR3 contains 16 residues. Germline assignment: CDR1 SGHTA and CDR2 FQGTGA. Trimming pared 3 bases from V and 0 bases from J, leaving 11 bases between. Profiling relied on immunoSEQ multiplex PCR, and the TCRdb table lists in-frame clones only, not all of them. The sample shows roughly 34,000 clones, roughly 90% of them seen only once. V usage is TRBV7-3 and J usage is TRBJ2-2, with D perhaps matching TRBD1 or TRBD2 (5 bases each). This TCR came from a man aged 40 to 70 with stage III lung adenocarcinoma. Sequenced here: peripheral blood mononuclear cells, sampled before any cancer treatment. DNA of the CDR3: TGTGCCAGCAGCTTTTTGGGGGTGGCGAACACCGGGGAGCTGTTTTTT. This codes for CASSFLGVANTGELFF.